Presented here are 14 T cell receptor beta chains from one specimen sequenced in a study of blood T cell repertoires in COVID-19. Sequencing used immunoSEQ multiplex PCR; TCRdb keeps in-frame clones, though not all of them. The sample shows around 190,000 clones, approximately 75% of them seen only once. Sequencing was done on a sample of PBMCs or T cells enriched from blood (not recorded which). These receptors were obtained from a man between 40 and 49 years old who had recovered from COVID-19.

This clone was seen a few times. The chain is built from TRBV7-2 and TRBJ2-1; D may be TRBD2 (5 bases). Trimming cost V 5 bases and J 5 bases, with 22 bases left between them. Germline CDR1 and CDR2: SGHTA and FQGNSA. The length of the CDR3 is 17 residues. CDR3 region: CASSHGYGLAKHNEQFF. The CDR3 DNA follows: TGTGCCAGCAGCCACGGATACGGACTCGCCAAGCACAATGAGCAGTTCTTC.

This clone was seen once. The genes are TRBV7-7 and TRBJ2-7, with 9 bases lining up with TRBD2. From germline, CDR1 is SSHAT and CDR2 FNYEAQ (reference sequence). The junction had 8 bases not matched to a gene; V was cut back by 4 bases and J by 1 base. This CDR3 has 16 residues. CDR3 nucleotides: TGTGCCAGCAGCTCCATTGCGGGGGGGATTTCCTACGAGCAGTACTTC. Protein: CASSSIAGGISYEQYF.

V and J are TRBV5-5 and TRBJ1-6; TRBD1 agrees at 8 bases. V shed 3 bases, J shed 3 bases, and the junction held 2 bases outside the gene matches. CDR3 length: 15 residues. From germline, CDR1 is SGHKS and CDR2 YYEKEE (reference sequence). The CDR3 region is CASSSGQGYNSPLHF. CDR3 sequence (DNA): TGTGCCAGCAGCTCCGGACAGGGCTATAATTCACCCCTCCACTTT.

V is TRBV24-1 and J is TRBJ2-5, with a tentative D call TRBD2 (5 bases). CDR3 size: 13 residues. V was pared by 2 bases and J by 7 bases, with 10 bases between. Germline CDR1 KGHDR, CDR2 SFDVKD. In DNA form, the CDR3 reads TGTGCCACCAGTGATTCAGGCCGGGGGACCCAGTACTTC. This encodes CATSDSGRGTQYF.

The chain employs TRBV12-5 and TRBJ2-5; tentative D call: TRBD1 (6 bases). Germline CDR1 reads LGHNT; CDR2 reads FRNRAP. CDR3 length: 14 amino acids. V dropped 6 bases and J dropped 1 base, with 12 bases sitting between them. The CDR3 sequence: CASGLLDSQETQYF. CDR3 sequence (DNA): TGTGCTAGTGGCCTATTGGACAGCCAAGAGACCCAGTACTTC.

The chain recombines TRBV2 with TRBJ1-4, with 7 bases fitting TRBD1. This CDR3 has 14 amino acids. J was trimmed by 5 bases and V by 2 bases; bases with no gene match: 2. CDR1 is SNHLY, CDR2 FYNNEI, per germline. CDR3: CASSEPRGNEKLFF. CDR3 sequence (DNA): TGTGCCAGCAGTGAACCCAGGGGGAATGAAAAACTGTTTTTT.

A few counts support this clone. The rearrangement uses TRBV30 and TRBJ1-2; D may be TRBD1 (6 bases). Trimming removed 6 bases from V and 4 bases from J, with 9 bases in between. Germline V gene sequence: CDR1 GTSNPN, CDR2 SVGIG (reference sequence). The CDR3 sequence is 11 residues long. Written as DNA, the CDR3 is TGTGCCTGCCAGGGGCTCTATGGCTACACCTTC. Amino acid sequence: CACQGLYGYTF.

This rearrangement joins TRBV12-3 or TRBV12-4 to TRBJ1-2; D is uncertain. The CDR3 sequence is 12 residues long. The V end lost 10 bases, the J end lost 2 bases, and 11 bases lay between the germline ends. This CDR3 reads CAIRGRNYGYTF. The DNA for the CDR3 is TGTGCCATCCGAGGGAGGAACTATGGCTACACCTTC.

This clone was detected a few times. The chain joins TRBV7-9 to TRBJ2-1; 10 positions agree with TRBD2. Germline CDR1 SEHNR, CDR2 FQNEAQ (reference sequence). V was pared by 3 bases and J by 14 bases, with 13 bases of the junction left unmatched. This CDR3 has 15 amino acids. CDR3 region: CASSFSSGSPGREFF. The CDR3, as DNA: TGTGCCAGCAGCTTCTCTAGCGGGAGCCCCGGGAGGGAGTTCTTC.

The rearrangement links TRBV2 to TRBJ2-1; 7 positions match TRBD2. This CDR3 is 15 amino acids long. With V trimmed by 5 bases and J by 0 bases, 4 bases remained unmatched. Germline assignment: CDR1 SNHLY and CDR2 FYNNEI. The CDR3 loop reads CASSRTSVSYNEQFF. The CDR3 DNA is TGTGCCAGCAGTCGTACTAGCGTCTCCTACAATGAGCAGTTCTTC. Filled out from reference TRBV2 and TRBJ2-1, the complete variable domain reads EPEVTQTPSHQVTQMGQEVILRCVPISNHLYFYWYRQILGQKVEFLVSFYNNEISEKSEIFDDQFSVERPDGSNFTLKIRSTKLEDSAMYFCASSRTSVSYNEQFFGPGTRLTVL.

V gene TRBV21-1 combines with J gene TRBJ2-5; the table's D call, TRBD1, was not checked against the DNA. TRBV21-1 is recorded as a pseudogene. The CDR3 sequence is 11 residues long. The CDR3 sequence: CASFRQETQYF. The CDR3, as DNA: TGTGCCAGCTTCAGACAAGAGACCCAGTACTTC.

This clone was detected many times. The V call is TRBV2, the J call TRBJ2-7, with 8 nucleotides matching TRBD1. The length of the CDR3 is 15 residues. V lost 2 bases, J lost 0 bases, and 3 bases stayed unmatched. Germline CDR1 SNHLY, CDR2 FYNNEI. The CDR3 protein is CASSETQGVSYEQYF. CDR3 sequence (DNA): TGTGCCAGCAGTGAAACACAGGGGGTCTCCTACGAGCAGTACTTC.

The genes are TRBV2 and TRBJ2-1, with 11 bases identical to TRBD2. Germline V gene lookup returns CDR1 SNHLY and CDR2 FYNNEI. The CDR3 runs 16 residues. Trimming cost V 2 bases and J 8 bases; bases outside gene matches: 8. CDR3 residues: CASSEHKLAGVDEQFF. In DNA form, the CDR3 reads TGTGCCAGCAGTGAACATAAACTAGCGGGAGTGGATGAGCAGTTCTTC.

The chain has TRBV4-2 and TRBJ1-1; 10 positions match TRBD1. This CDR3 comprises 19 residues. With 0 bases clipped from V and 1 base from J, the junction kept 11 bases outside the gene matches. Looked up from germline, CDR1 is LGHNA and CDR2 is YNFKEQ. The CDR3 DNA sequence: TGTGCCAGCAGCCAAGATTACGGACAGGGGGAAATTTGGAACACTGAAGCTTTCTTT. It specifies CASSQDYGQGEIWNTEAFF.